These 9 T cell receptor beta chains came from one sample sequenced in a study of CD8+ T cells in alopecia areata. Treatment denoted: oral pan-JAK inhibitor, 5-10 mg twice daily. cDNA serving as the sequencing template came from extracted, reverse transcribed RNA. The method was immunoSEQ multiplex PCR; TCRdb's version includes in-frame clones alone and lacks a portion of them. The sample records 150,000 to 250,000 clones, roughly three fifths being singletons. The sample here was CD4+ T cells sorted from blood, taken at week 4, from a patient treated with tofacitinib. These receptors were taken from a human donor with alopecia areata.

This clone was recorded a few times. The CDR3 protein is CASSESRVGDTEAFF. The CDR3 DNA sequence: TGTGCCAGCAGTGAGAGCCGGGTCGGAGACACTGAAGCTTTCTTT. The chain combines TRBV2 with TRBJ1-1; D not certain. Looked up from germline, CDR1 is SNHLY and CDR2 is FYNNEI. Trimming removed 3 bases from V and 3 bases from J, with 14 bases in between. The CDR3 is 15 residues long. The entire variable domain, with the rest obtained from reference TRBV2 and TRBJ1-1, is as follows: EPEVTQTPSHQVTQMGQEVILRCVPISNHLYFYWYRQILGQKVEFLVSFYNNEISEKSEIFDDQFSVERPDGSNFTLKIRSTKLEDSAMYFCASSESRVGDTEAFFGQGTRLTVV.

The chain is built from TRBV5-1 and TRBJ2-7; no reliable D call. Trimming shortened V by 3 bases and J by 7 bases, and 11 bases separated the two germline ends. The V gene's germline CDR1 is SGHRS and CDR2 YFSETQ. The CDR3 extends over 12 amino acids. CDR3 sequence: CASSSPSKEQYF. CDR3 DNA sequence: TGCGCCAGCAGCTCCCCTAGTAAAGAGCAGTACTTC.

The chain employs TRBV2 and TRBJ2-6, with D hard to call. V was cut by 6 bases and J by 2 bases, with 11 bases left in between. The CDR3 is made up of 15 amino acids. Germline V gene sequence: CDR1 SNHLY, CDR2 FYNNEI. CDR3: CASREQSAGANVLTF. The CDR3 DNA follows: TGTGCCAGCAGGGAACAGTCTGCTGGGGCCAACGTCCTGACTTTC.

There are a few counts of this clone. The CDR3 is CASSQVNEQYF. Here the CDR3 DNA reads TGTGCCAGCAGTCAGGTTAACGAGCAGTACTTC. The V gene is TRBV14, the J gene TRBJ2-7; D call uncertain. The CDR3 spans 11 residues. From germline, CDR1 is SGHDN and CDR2 FVKESK. V was pared by 6 bases and J by 5 bases, with 8 bases between.

The chain couples TRBV30 to TRBJ1-6; tentatively, D is TRBD1 (6 bases). CDR3 length: 15 amino acids. Deletions cut 5 bases from V and 7 bases from J, with 18 bases between. Germline values: CDR1 GTSNPN, CDR2 SVGIG (reference sequence). In DNA, the CDR3 is TGTGCCTGGTCCTTCCCGGGGGCTGGAAATTCACCCCTCCACTTT. Translating gives CAWSFPGAGNSPLHF.

Of note for this clone: The identical CDR3 is also encoded by other nucleotide sequences in the sample. This sequence joins TRBV20-1 and TRBJ1-5; D remains ambiguous. Germline V gene lookup returns CDR1 DFQATT and CDR2 SNEGSKA (reference sequence). Trimming shortened V by 0 bases and J by 7 bases, and 4 bases separated the two germline ends. The CDR3 has 11 residues. The CDR3 DNA sequence: TGCAGTGCTAGAGATGGACAGCCCCAGCATTTT. It is translated as CSARDGQPQHF.

The sample holds a few counts of this clone. This chain links TRBV7-9 with TRBJ1-1; D is unresolved. The CDR3 runs 15 residues. Germline CDR1 SEHNR, CDR2 FQNEAQ (reference sequence). Trimming shortened V by 1 base and J by 1 base, and 10 bases separated the two germline ends. The CDR3: CASSLGPSANTEAFF. The CDR3 coding sequence is TGTGCCAGCAGCTTAGGACCCTCAGCGAACACTGAAGCTTTCTTT.

This chain joins TRBV5-1 and TRBJ1-6; 9 positions match TRBD1. Unmatched junction bases numbered 6, after V lost 8 bases and J lost 9 bases. The CDR3 runs to 13 residues. Per germline, CDR1 SGHRS and CDR2 YFSETQ. The CDR3 DNA reads as TGCGCCAGTACACAGGGGGCGCGTTCACCCCTCCACTTT. It encodes CASTQGARSPLHF.

The chain carries TRBV5-1 and TRBJ2-3; D not resolved. The germline V gene has CDR1 SGHRS and CDR2 YFSETQ. This CDR3 region has 14 residues. V lost 0 bases to trimming and J lost 4 bases, with 9 bases between them. CDR3 sequence (DNA): TGCGCCAGCAGCTTGGGTCGGACCCCAGATACGCAGTATTTT. Encoded protein: CASSLGRTPDTQYF.